This TCR beta chain originates from a study of blood T cell repertoires in COVID-19 (dated by TCRdb to 2020 to 2022). Context from the whole study: The collaborator samples originated in the United States, Italy and Spain and spanned the acute and convalescent phases of COVID-19. The material from the prospective study consisted of cDNA or gDNA derived from T cells, B-cell-depleted T cells, or PBMCs. Deeply sampled blood TCRbeta repertoires from subjects exposed to, actively infected with, or recovered from COVID-19 were included in the dataset. The repertoires were made available in a free public database intended to serve as a resource for research on the immune response to SARS-CoV-2. Samples came from the ongoing ImmuneRACE study (first 160 participants) plus 1,254 subjects from 6 global collaborators. Nearly every sample came with metadata listing a de-identified subject ID, COVID-19 status, age in years and sex. HLA class I and class II types, where available, came from metadata supplied by the sample provider rather than from assay-based typing. General findings and caveats noted by the study authors: The amount of clinical and demographic metadata varied by source and participant and was provided uncurated.

As for this clone: Its binding antigen is unknown. Per-nucleotide qualities are absent, and no much larger clonotype sits a single base away.

Measured from the cysteine to the phenylalanine, the CDR3 is 16 residues long. Here the CDR3 DNA is all that survives: 48 bases in frame from base 1. Taken from the germline V gene, the CDR1 and CDR2 loops are SGHRS and YFSETQ. V loses 0 bases at its end and J loses 4 bases; junction bases beyond the gene matches: 9. TCRbeta CDR3 regions were amplified from genomic DNA by means of the immunoSEQ Assay, a bias-controlled multiplex PCR. The original methods were these. Nucleated cell counts per sample were estimated from amplification of reference gene primers within the assay. Sequence reads were collapsed and filtered to measure the absolute abundance of every unique TCRbeta CDR3 rearrangement. For each sample, productive Simpson clonality was calculated as the square root of Simpson's diversity index over productive rearrangements. TCRdb re-hosts the immuneACCESS table, in-frame sequences only. Its copies lack some clones; in the studies checked, an unresolved V gene accounts for under half of them, and the cause for the rest is not known. That table gives V, J and clone size, and the DNA gave D and trimming. This sample is represented by hundreds of thousands of clones; around 89% of them were singletons. Over 0.85% of the sample rests with the top ten.

Enrolling through a virtual design, the prospective study's participants ranged in age from roughly 18 to 95 years and lived across 20 to 30 United States geographic areas. Cohort assignment in the prospective study relied on participant-reported clinical history from a screening survey and a study questionnaire. A participant counted as exposed if, within 2 weeks of entering the study, that participant had been in contact with someone who had a PCR-confirmed or clinician-diagnosed COVID-19 case. In the prospective study, mobile phlebotomists collected whole blood, serum and a nasopharyngeal or oropharyngeal swab from each participant. Additional blood draws and questionnaires over a 2-month period could optionally be provided by prospective study participants. Before DNA extraction, prospective study blood samples were shipped either frozen or at room temperature.

The chain is made from TRBV5-1 and TRBJ2-5, and 7 junction bases match TRBD2. This receptor was obtained from a man aged 50 or older who had been exposed to COVID-19. Sequenced: PBMCs or T cells enriched from blood (not recorded which). The nucleotide sequence is TGCGCCAGCAGCTTGGCCGGGGGGATGGTGGGAGAGACCCAGTACTTC. It encodes CASSLAGGMVGETQYF.